The 11 T cell receptor beta chains listed next were all sequenced from one sample in a study of T cell clones after liver transplantation. The table came from immunoSEQ multiplex PCR; TCRdb's copy has only in-frame clones and leaves some out. The sample holds some 120,000 clones, less than 95% seen once. The sample here was CD4+ T cells from blood, taken 12 months after liver transplant. The origin of the receptors is a human patient who received a liver transplant. Some T cells could come from the graft donor.

This chain connects TRBV2 to TRBJ1-4; D unresolved. The CDR3 spans 13 residues. Germline V gene lookup returns CDR1 SNHLY and CDR2 FYNNEI. V shed 4 bases and J shed 8 bases, with 11 bases lying between them. The CDR3 is CASSGSTGEKLFF. The CDR3 nucleotides are TGTGCCAGCAGTGGGTCAACGGGAGAAAAACTGTTTTTT.

The rearrangement links TRBV5-1 to TRBJ2-3, with TRBD2 identical over 7 bases. J gave up 0 bases and V 0 bases, and 1 base lay outside the gene matches. This CDR3 comprises 15 residues. The germline V gene encodes CDR1 SGHRS and CDR2 YFSETQ. CDR3 sequence (DNA): TGCGCCAGCAGCTTGGAACTAGCGAGCACAGATACGCAGTATTTT. It encodes CASSLELASTDTQYF.

CDR3 nucleotide sequence: TGTGCCAGCAGTGTGGAACTAGCGGGCCATACGCAGTATTTT. It codes for CASSVELAGHTQYF. This chain uses TRBV6-4 with TRBJ2-3; TRBD2 matches at 9 bases. The CDR3 loop spans 14 amino acids. Per the germline V gene, CDR1 is MRHNA and CDR2 is SNTAGT. V gave up 4 bases and J gave up 7 bases; unmatched junction bases: 6.

V gene TRBV28 combines with J gene TRBJ1-1, with unresolved D. Germline V CDR1 and CDR2: MDHEN, SYDVKM. Trimming removed 3 bases from V and 2 bases from J, with 4 bases in between. The CDR3 spans 12 residues. The CDR3 DNA reads as TGTGCCAGCAGTTTCGCAAACACTGAAGCTTTCTTT. Translated: CASSFANTEAFF. Combining the CDR3 with reference TRBV28 and TRBJ1-1 gives the whole variable domain DVKVTQSSRYLVKRTGEKVFLECVQDMDHENMFWYRQDPGLGLRLIYFSYDVKMKEKGDIPEGYSVSREKKERFSLILESASTNQTSMYLCASSFANTEAFFGQGTRLTVV.

V usage is TRBV21-1 and J usage is TRBJ2-1; TRBD1, the table's D call, was not compared with the DNA. TRBV21-1 is annotated as a pseudogene. The CDR3 consists of 12 residues. The CDR3 bases are TGTGCCAGCAGCAAGGGGCGGCCCGAGCAGTTCTTC. Protein product: CASSKGRPEQFF.

J is TRBJ1-4 and V is TRBV25-1; no clear D. This CDR3 comprises 13 residues. Trimming shortened V by 6 bases and J by 5 bases, and 10 bases separated the two germline ends. CDR1 and CDR2 (germline): MGHDK, SYGVNS. This chain's CDR3 is CASRGELNEKLFF. CDR3 in DNA: TGTGCCAGCAGGGGCGAGTTGAATGAAAAACTGTTTTTT.

The chain links TRBV29-1 to TRBJ2-1, with D perhaps matching TRBD2 (6 bases). V lost 4 bases and J lost 9, with 19 bases in between. The CDR3 sequence is 14 residues long. Germline CDR1 reads SQVTM; CDR2 reads ANQGSEA. Here the CDR3 reads CSVGRLREKGEQFF. DNA of the CDR3: TGCAGCGTTGGACGCCTTCGGGAGAAAGGTGAGCAGTTCTTC.

J is TRBJ2-7 and V is TRBV18, with 10 bases matching TRBD1. Trimming took 1 base from V and 7 from J; bases not matched to a gene: 7. The CDR3 contains 15 residues. CDR1 is KGHSH and CDR2 is LQKENI in the germline V gene. The CDR3 bases are TGTGCCAGCTCACCACGGGGGACAGGGGTTGGGGAGCAGTACTTC. Translated: CASSPRGTGVGEQYF.

This rearrangement joins TRBV29-1 to TRBJ1-2; TRBD1 agrees at 9 bases. The CDR3 is made up of 12 amino acids. Trimming took 7 bases from V and 5 from J; bases not matched to a gene: 5. Germline V CDR1 and CDR2: SQVTM, ANQGSEA. The CDR3 bases are TGCAGCGCGACAGGGGGAACTTATGGCTACACCTTC. As protein: CSATGGTYGYTF.

This chain joins TRBV27 and TRBJ2-7; D is unclear. Germline values: CDR1 MNHEY, CDR2 SMNVEV (reference sequence). With 6 bases removed from V and 0 bases from J, the gap between germline ends came to 9 bases. CDR3 length equals 13 residues. The CDR3 spells CASRPRSSYEQYF. Written as DNA, the CDR3 is TGTGCCAGCAGGCCAAGGAGCTCCTACGAGCAGTACTTC.

The V and J genes are TRBV7-6 and TRBJ2-7, with 10 bases fitting TRBD1. CDR1 is SGHVS, CDR2 FNYEAQ, per germline. The junction had 8 bases not matched to a gene; V was cut back by 5 bases and J by 4 bases. The CDR3 length is 15 residues. As DNA, the CDR3 is TGTGCCAGCAGCCCTGGGACAGGGGTACGGTACGAGCAGTACTTC. Translation gives CASSPGTGVRYEQYF.